The T cell receptor (beta chain) described here comes from a study of cytomegalovirus exposure and HLA in healthy donors. For the study at large: T cells numbering 150 million to 200 million yielded more than 100 million unique TCR beta sequences in an earlier analysis. HLA-typed donors were the source of approximately 85 million unique TCRs, which an early data release held. Broader study findings: In an earlier analysis, productive rearrangement rates for most beta V segments clustered near 87% or 30%. Researchers reported in a later analysis that a missense DCLRE1C variant was tied to TCR beta V- and J-gene trimming.

The PCR had 60 Vbeta and 13 Jbeta primers. TCRdb's table, derived via immunoSEQ multiplex PCR, lists solely in-frame clones and lacks some. The repertoire consists of 150,000 or so clones, with around 73% occurring once and the leading ten covering under 2%. Of note for this clone: Its cognate antigen is unknown.

CDR1 and CDR2 from the germline V gene are MGHRA and YSYEKL. The V end lost 6 bases, the J end lost 8 bases, and 23 bases lay between the germline ends. This CDR3 comprises 16 residues. Sequenced input: PBMCs. The V gene is TRBV4-1, the J gene TRBJ2-4; a weak D match, TRBD2 (5 bases). This TCR was recovered from a female donor in good health and CMV-seronegative. The CDR3 nucleotides read TGCGCCAGCAGGGGAGATGGCTTCTTTTTAAATGACATTCAGTACTTC. This encodes CASRGDGFFLNDIQYF.